Described below is a single T cell receptor beta chain sequence and its context. This entry is derived from a study of human T cells and chemical hapten exposure. Study at large: In the roughly 24-week study, patients were dosed weekly with diphenylcyclopropenone on the scalp throughout.

The CDR3 sequence is 15 residues long. The germline V and J ends were trimmed by 4 bases and 5 bases, with 17 bases remaining between them. Germline CDR1 and CDR2: MNHNS and SASEGT. Time point of the sample: patch test 1, 2 weeks after DPC sensitization. Stated treatment: therapeutic diphenylcyclopropenone sensitization with weekly scalp DPC. The study drew its donors from alopecia patients who were 18 to 70 years old and suitable for DPC. TCRdb re-derived calls from the RACE reads in MiXCR, one entry per CDR3 protein. Of some 400,000 distinct CDR3 sequences detected, 4.8% appear once; the ten largest clones hold under 3%.

Sample: whole blood, taken in connection with sensitization to the hapten diphenylcyclopropenone (DPC). The sequence was collected from a woman aged 45 to 65 with alopecia areata. Some clones in this sample may be carry-over from other donors' samples. The chain has TRBV6-1 and TRBJ1-2, with no clear D. CDR3 region: CASSGPETRRYGYTF. The CDR3 DNA follows: TGTGCCAGCAGTGGACCCGAGACCAGACGATATGGCTACACCTTC.